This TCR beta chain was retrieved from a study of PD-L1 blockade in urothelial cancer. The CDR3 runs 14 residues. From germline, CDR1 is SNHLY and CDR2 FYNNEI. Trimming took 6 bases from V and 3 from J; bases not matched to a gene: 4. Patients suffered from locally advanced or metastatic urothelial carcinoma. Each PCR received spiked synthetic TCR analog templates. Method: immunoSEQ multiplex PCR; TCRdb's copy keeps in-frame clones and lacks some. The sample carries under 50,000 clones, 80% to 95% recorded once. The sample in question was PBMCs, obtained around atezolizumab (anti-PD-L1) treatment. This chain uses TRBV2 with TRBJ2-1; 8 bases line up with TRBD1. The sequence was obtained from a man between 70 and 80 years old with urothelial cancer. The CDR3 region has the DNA TGTGCCAGCAGCCGGACAGGGATCTACAATGAGCAGTTCTTC. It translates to CASSRTGIYNEQFF. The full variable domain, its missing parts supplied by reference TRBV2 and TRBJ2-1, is EPEVTQTPSHQVTQMGQEVILRCVPISNHLYFYWYRQILGQKVEFLVSFYNNEISEKSEIFDDQFSVERPDGSNFTLKIRSTKLEDSAMYFCASSRTGIYNEQFFGPGTRLTVL.